This TCR beta chain was found in a study of patients and donors after allogeneic stem cell transplantation. MiXCR, run by TCRdb on the RT-PCR reads, gives a single entry per CDR3 protein. The sample holds almost 90,000 distinct CDR3 sequences, less than 5% seen once. CDR3 length: 15 residues. Germline lookup yields CDR1 DFQATT and CDR2 SNEGSKA (reference sequence). V dropped 3 bases and J dropped 4 bases, with 17 bases sitting between them. This clonotype was seen ten or more times. V gene TRBV20-1 combines with J gene TRBJ2-3, with D perhaps TRBD2 (5 bases). This sequence was found in a human donor who was either an allogeneic HSCT recipient or a stem cell or donor lymphocyte infusion donor (not recorded which). It is not recorded whose cells these are; they may come from a transplant donor. Sample: blood, either unsorted or a sorted T cell fraction (not recorded which). This CDR3 is CSASAAGSGADTQYF. Here the CDR3 DNA reads TGCAGTGCTAGTGCGGCTGGTTCCGGGGCAGATACGCAGTATTTT.